A selection of T cell receptor beta chains follows, all from one sample in a study of blood T cell repertoires in COVID-19. Sequencing used immunoSEQ multiplex PCR; TCRdb keeps in-frame clones, though not all of them. Among over 130,000 clones listed, more than 85% were seen once. Sample: peripheral blood. Every receptor here comes from a human donor in a cohort sampled during active COVID-19. The conserved cysteine and the conserved F or W are not part of the CDR3 here. The order of the fields is J gene, V gene, D gene, CDR3 protein. D genes are given only for firm matches.

J gene: TRBJ2-3; V gene: TRBV7-9; D gene: -; CDR3 protein: ASSSSWGVRADTQY
J gene: TRBJ1-6; V gene: TRBV7-9; D gene: -; CDR3 protein: ASSLQDGNSPLH
J gene: TRBJ2-4; V gene: TRBV6-1; D gene: TRBD1; CDR3 protein: ASSGTGGSGKNIQY
J gene: TRBJ1-3; V gene: TRBV9; D gene: TRBD1; CDR3 protein: ASSVRGTAGNTIY
J gene: TRBJ2-1; V gene: TRBV11-2; D gene: TRBD2; CDR3 protein: ARAEGSLAEAPNEQF
J gene: TRBJ2-2; V gene: TRBV3-1/TRBV3-2; D gene: TRBD2; CDR3 protein: ASSQGLAELNTGELF
J gene: TRBJ1-4; V gene: TRBV3-1/TRBV3-2; D gene: -; CDR3 protein: ASSGGPEKLF
J gene: TRBJ1-1; V gene: TRBV6-4; D gene: -; CDR3 protein: ASSRDRYTEAF
J gene: TRBJ2-1; V gene: TRBV19; D gene: TRBD2; CDR3 protein: ASRGYTRGGHYNEQF
J gene: TRBJ1-2; V gene: TRBV24-1; D gene: TRBD1; CDR3 protein: ATSAGQGYGYT
J gene: TRBJ2-1; V gene: TRBV7-2; D gene: TRBD2; CDR3 protein: ASSLIGTSINEQF
J gene: TRBJ2-3; V gene: TRBV9; D gene: TRBD2; CDR3 protein: ASSVVGGATY
J gene: TRBJ2-7; V gene: TRBV19; D gene: TRBD1; CDR3 protein: ASSRTGGYEQY
J gene: TRBJ1-2; V gene: TRBV28; D gene: -; CDR3 protein: ASSFDGYRNGYT
J gene: TRBJ2-3; V gene: TRBV24-1; D gene: TRBD2; CDR3 protein: ATSAGGYDTQY
J gene: TRBJ2-3; V gene: TRBV21-1; D gene: -; CDR3 protein: ASSKPGQGADTQY
J gene: TRBJ1-1; V gene: TRBV5-6; D gene: -; CDR3 protein: ASSYGVGTEAF
J gene: TRBJ2-3; V gene: TRBV5-6; D gene: -; CDR3 protein: ASSLGTVTDTQY
J gene: TRBJ2-3; V gene: TRBV4-2; D gene: TRBD2; CDR3 protein: ASSPENRDYLFDTQY
J gene: TRBJ1-6; V gene: TRBV7-2; D gene: TRBD1; CDR3 protein: ASSLALQGESGSPLH
J gene: TRBJ1-4; V gene: TRBV28; D gene: TRBD1; CDR3 protein: ASSSDRATNEKLF
J gene: TRBJ1-3; V gene: TRBV9; D gene: TRBD1; CDR3 protein: ASSLRTGIGNTIY
J gene: TRBJ1-2; V gene: TRBV27; D gene: -; CDR3 protein: ASSLVGAGKMSNYGYT
J gene: TRBJ1-1; V gene: TRBV27; D gene: TRBD1; CDR3 protein: ASSLTRGRAEAF
J gene: TRBJ2-3; V gene: TRBV2; D gene: TRBD2; CDR3 protein: ASSGAGGADTQY